The 27 T cell receptor beta chains below were found in one sample sequenced in a study of T cell repertoires in cytomegalovirus infection. TCRdb re-called the reads with MiXCR, one entry per CDR3 protein. The sample carries 60,000 to 75,000 distinct CDR3 sequences, just under 4% recorded once. The sample taken for sequencing was PBMCs. The origin of the receptors is a human donor in good health (CMV status not recorded). Some clones in this sample may be carry-over from other donors' samples.

This clonotype showed up many times. This sequence joins TRBV6-5 and TRBJ2-1; D unclear. Trimming removed 6 bases at V and 2 bases at J, with 8 bases between. Per the germline V gene, CDR1 is MNHEY and CDR2 is SVGAGI. The CDR3 runs 13 residues. The DNA of the CDR3 is TGTGCCAGCAGAAGAAGGGCCTACAATGAGCAGTTCTTC. This translates into CASRRRAYNEQFF.

At least ten counts were recorded for this clonotype. The genes are TRBV19 and TRBJ1-2; 7 bases are shared with TRBD1. The CDR3 is made up of 15 amino acids. Looked up from germline, CDR1 is LNHDA and CDR2 is SQIVND (reference sequence). V lost 6 bases to trimming and J lost 0 bases; unmatched junction nucleotides: 7. The CDR3 sequence: CASSNLGQTNYGYTF. The CDR3 DNA sequence: TGTGCCAGTAGCAACTTGGGACAGACTAACTATGGCTACACCTTC.

This clonotype was counted many times. The V call is TRBV7-6, the J call TRBJ1-2; weak D call: TRBD1 (5 bases). V lost 4 bases, J lost 5 bases, and 11 bases lay in between. This CDR3 is built from 13 residues. Germline V lookup: CDR1 SGHVS, CDR2 FNYEAQ. Written as DNA, the CDR3 is TGTGCCAGCAGCTCTCCGACAGCGTATGGCTACACCTTC. Amino acids: CASSSPTAYGYTF.

This clonotype was counted ten times or more. This chain links TRBV4-1 with TRBJ1-4; 8 bases align to TRBD1. CDR1 is MGHRA and CDR2 is YSYEKL in the germline V gene. J gave up 7 bases and V 1 base, and 8 bases lay outside the gene matches. The length of the CDR3 is 16 residues. The CDR3 bases are TGCGCCAGCAGCCAAGGACCAGGGGGCGCTGGTGAAAAACTGTTTTTT. Translation gives CASSQGPGGAGEKLFF.

The sample holds many counts of this clonotype. The chain recombines TRBV7-6 with TRBJ2-7; D is possibly TRBD1 (5 bases). Trimming pared 5 bases from V and 6 bases from J, leaving 17 bases between. Germline CDR1 is SGHVS and CDR2 is FNYEAQ. The CDR3 covers 14 residues. The CDR3 region is CASSPDVQGSEQYF. CDR3 nucleotide sequence: TGTGCCAGCAGCCCAGACGTTCAGGGTTCCGAGCAGTACTTC.

J is TRBJ1-1 and V is TRBV7-8; 7 bases align to TRBD1. Looked up from germline, CDR1 is SGHVS and CDR2 is FQNEAQ. J was trimmed by 3 bases and V by 4 bases; bases with no gene match: 14. The CDR3 loop spans 17 amino acids. In DNA, the CDR3 is TGTGCCAGCAGCTCCCAAAACCCCAACAGGGGTCACACTGAAGCTTTCTTT. Its protein product is CASSSQNPNRGHTEAFF.

At least ten counts were recorded for this clonotype. One junction end disagrees with the germline gene, perhaps due to a read error. The chain employs TRBV28 and TRBJ1-4; D unresolved. The CDR3 consists of 12 residues. Looked up from germline, CDR1 is MDHEN and CDR2 is SYDVKM. CDR3: CASSPSTGKSRF. CDR3 bases: TGTGCCAGCAGTCCAAGTACGGGAAAGAGTCGATTT.

Many counts were recorded for this clonotype. The chain links TRBV11-2 to TRBJ1-2; D possibly corresponds to TRBD1 (5 bases). V was trimmed by 2 bases and J by 2 bases, leaving 15 bases between them. Germline CDR1 reads SGHAT; CDR2 reads FQNNGV. There are 16 residues in the CDR3. CDR3 sequence (DNA): TGTGCCAGCAGCTTATCCGTCACCGGGACGAACTATGGCTACACCTTC. This encodes CASSLSVTGTNYGYTF.

This clonotype was observed at least ten times. J is TRBJ1-4 and V is TRBV7-9; D is perhaps TRBD1 (6 bases). Germline CDR1 and CDR2: SEHNR and FQNEAQ (reference sequence). The CDR3 runs 16 residues. V lost 6 bases, J lost 7 bases, and 21 bases lay in between. Here the CDR3 DNA reads TGTGCCAGCAGTCCCATACCACTGAACAGGGCTGAAAAACTGTTTTTT. Residues: CASSPIPLNRAEKLFF.

In its sample, this clonotype was seen many times. V is TRBV6-1 and J is TRBJ1-6; possible D gene TRBD1, 5 bases. CDR1 is MNHNS, CDR2 SASEGT, per germline. The CDR3 has 16 amino acids. Trimming took 0 bases from V and 6 from J, leaving 12 bases between them. DNA of the CDR3: TGTGCCAGCAGTGAAGCCCCGGCAGGGATTAATTCACCCCTCCACTTT. The encoded protein is CASSEAPAGINSPLHF.

This clonotype was counted ten times or more. This rearrangement joins TRBV4-3 to TRBJ2-3; 7 nucleotides line up with TRBD2. From germline, CDR1 is LGHNA and CDR2 YSLEER. The CDR3 totals 18 residues. V gave up 1 base and J gave up 7 bases; unmatched junction bases: 17. The DNA for the CDR3 is TGCGCCAGCAGCCAAGGGGTGAGCGGGACCGGCACTCTTAATACGCAGTATTTT. Amino acid sequence: CASSQGVSGTGTLNTQYF.

This clonotype has at least ten counts. This sequence joins TRBV7-2 and TRBJ1-1, with a tentative D call TRBD1 (5 bases). Per germline, CDR1 SGHTA and CDR2 FQGNSA. The CDR3 consists of 15 residues. Trimming removed 0 bases from V and 0 bases from J, with 8 bases in between. The DNA of the CDR3 is TGTGCCAGCAGCTTAGCGGGCAGGGTGAACACTGAAGCTTTCTTT. Translating it yields CASSLAGRVNTEAFF. Together with reference TRBV7-2 and TRBJ1-1, the CDR3 gives the full variable domain: GAGVSQSPSNKVTEKGKDVELRCDPISGHTALYWYRQSLGQGLEFLIYFQGNSAPDKSGLPSDRFSAERTGGSVSTLTIQRTQQEDSAVYLCASSLAGRVNTEAFFGQGTRLTVV.

There are many counts of this clonotype. The chain has TRBV7-2 and TRBJ2-1, with TRBD1 as a possible D gene (6 bases). The CDR3 is 12 residues long. V was clipped by 3 bases and J by 6 bases, with 6 bases between them. The V gene's germline CDR1 is SGHTA and CDR2 FQGNSA. In DNA form, the CDR3 reads TGTGCCAGCAGCTTCAGGGGCAATGAGCAGTTCTTC. This gives the protein CASSFRGNEQFF.

Ten or more counts support this clonotype. This chain connects TRBV11-3 to TRBJ2-7, with 7 positions matching TRBD1. The CDR3 totals 15 residues. J was trimmed by 0 bases and V by 5 bases; bases with no gene match: 7. The germline V gene has CDR1 SGHNT and CDR2 YENEEA. The CDR3 region has the DNA TGTGCCAGCAGCGTACGGACAGGCATCTCCTACGAGCAGTACTTC. This sequence encodes CASSVRTGISYEQYF.

With regard to this clonotype: A much larger clone differs by one base, so this may be a read error. V is TRBV12-3 or TRBV12-4 and J is TRBJ1-5; D unclear. Trimming cost V 3 bases and J 3 bases, with 9 bases left between them. The CDR3 spans 14 residues. The DNA of the CDR3 is TGTGCCAGCAGTTTTCGGGTCTTCAATCAGCCCCAGCATTTT. Its protein product is CASSFRVFNQPQHF.

This clonotype was observed many times. Here the CDR3 reads CASGDRDQPQHF. The CDR3 DNA reads TGTGCCAGCGGAGACAGAGATCAGCCCCAGCATTTT. The V gene is TRBV27, the J gene TRBJ1-5; D perhaps matches TRBD1 (5 bases). CDR3 size: 12 residues. Between the trimmed V and J ends, which lost 8 bases and 5 bases, there was a span of 10 bases. The germline CDR1 and CDR2 sequences are MNHEY and SMNVEV (reference sequence).

The sample holds many counts of this clonotype. The chain employs TRBV7-8 and TRBJ1-1; tentatively, D is TRBD1 (6 bases). The germline V gene has CDR1 SGHVS and CDR2 FQNEAQ. V was cut by 2 bases and J by 5 bases, with 9 bases left in between. The CDR3 is 13 amino acids. CDR3 in amino acids: CASSLKQGTEAFF. CDR3 sequence (DNA): TGTGCCAGCAGCTTAAAACAGGGAACTGAAGCTTTCTTT.

This clonotype was seen repeatedly, ten times or more. This chain uses TRBV5-5 with TRBJ2-2; TRBD1 aligns across 7 bases. V trimming: 4 bases; J trimming: 0 bases; junction bases outside the gene matches: 6. This CDR3 region has 16 residues. Germline CDR1 reads SGHKS; CDR2 reads YYEKEE (reference sequence). The CDR3 nucleotides are TGTGCCAGCAGCAGCACAGGGGCGTCGAACACCGGGGAGCTGTTTTTT. As protein: CASSSTGASNTGELFF.

This clonotype has a count of ten or more. This chain joins TRBV7-2 and TRBJ1-1; D unclear. V was clipped by 1 base and J by 10 bases, with 7 bases between them. This CDR3 is built from 11 residues. Germline V gene sequence: CDR1 SGHTA, CDR2 FQGNSA. CDR3 bases: TGTGCCAGCAGCTTAGGCCTAGGAGCTTTCTTT. Protein product: CASSLGLGAFF. The full variable domain, rest sourced from reference TRBV7-2 and TRBJ1-1, is GAGVSQSPSNKVTEKGKDVELRCDPISGHTALYWYRQSLGQGLEFLIYFQGNSAPDKSGLPSDRFSAERTGGSVSTLTIQRTQQEDSAVYLCASSLGLGAFFGQGTRLTVV.

This clonotype has at least ten counts. The chain uses TRBV7-3 and TRBJ2-7; TRBD1 agrees at 7 bases. The CDR3 is 16 residues long. From germline, CDR1 is SGHTA and CDR2 FQGTGA. The V and J ends lost 0 bases and 1 base, in that order; junction bases with no gene match: 6. In DNA, the CDR3 is TGTGCCAGCAGCTTAACAGACAGGGTATGTTCCTACGAGCAGTACTTC. The encoded protein is CASSLTDRVCSYEQYF.

This clonotype was observed a handful of times. Being one base from a much bigger clone, this may be a read error. The rearrangement uses TRBV7-2 and TRBJ2-4, with a tentative D call TRBD1 (5 bases). The V gene lost 5 bases and the J gene lost 2 bases, with 13 bases spanning the gap. Germline CDR1 is SGHTA and CDR2 is FQGNSA. This CDR3 region has 15 residues. DNA for the CDR3: TGTGCCAGCAGCCTACAGGCTCGGACCAAAAACATTCAGTACTTC. Its protein is CASSLQARTKNIQYF.

This clonotype was counted at least ten times. The rearrangement joins TRBV19 to TRBJ1-2; tentative D call: TRBD1 (5 bases). V lost 5 bases, J lost 5 bases, and 15 bases lay in between. CDR1 is LNHDA and CDR2 is SQIVND in the germline V gene (reference sequence). CDR3 length: 14 amino acids. The CDR3 reads CASSLRGDEYGYTF. DNA of the CDR3: TGTGCCAGTAGTCTCCGGGGGGACGAATATGGCTACACCTTC.

This clonotype came up many times. The chain is built from TRBV28 and TRBJ1-2; 7 bases agree with TRBD1. There are 15 residues in the CDR3. The V segment lost 4 bases and the J segment 4 bases; nucleotides outside the gene matches: 9. The germline V gene has CDR1 MDHEN and CDR2 SYDVKM. The CDR3 region is CASSSRGVGSYGYTF. The CDR3 DNA follows: TGTGCCAGCAGTTCCAGGGGGGTGGGGAGCTATGGCTACACCTTC.

The table lists this clonotype with many counts. The chain links TRBV28 to TRBJ1-2; 9 positions match TRBD1. Germline CDR1 MDHEN, CDR2 SYDVKM. Trimming took 8 bases from V and 0 from J; bases not matched to a gene: 4. This CDR3 comprises 14 residues. The CDR3 loop is CASGGTGPNYGYTF. The CDR3 bases are TGTGCCAGCGGTGGGACAGGGCCTAACTATGGCTACACCTTC.

This clonotype was observed many times. V gene TRBV6-5 combines with J gene TRBJ2-7; 11 positions match TRBD2. The germline gives CDR1 MNHEY, CDR2 SVGAGI. The V gene end was trimmed by 6 bases and the J gene end by 3 bases; junction bases not matched to a gene: 7. The CDR3 length is 15 residues. CDR3 amino acids: CASSILAGEIYEQYF. The CDR3 region has the DNA TGTGCCAGCAGCATACTAGCGGGAGAGATCTACGAGCAGTACTTC.

This clonotype was recorded many times. The chain combines TRBV6-2 or TRBV6-3 with TRBJ2-1, with 9 bases that match TRBD2. The CDR3 extends over 16 amino acids. CDR1 MNHEY and CDR2 SVGEGT come from the germline V gene. The V segment lost 7 bases and the J segment 7 bases; nucleotides outside the gene matches: 14. The CDR3 DNA reads TGTGCCAGCACCCGCGCTGGGGCGGGAGGGCGAAATGAGCAGTTCTTC. Its protein product is CASTRAGAGGRNEQFF.

By sample fraction, this clonotype is medium-sized (0.01 to 0.1%). The rearrangement uses TRBV7-2 and TRBJ1-5; a possible D gene is TRBD1 (5 bases). Germline assignment: CDR1 SGHTA and CDR2 FQGNSA. Between the trimmed V and J ends, which lost 3 bases and 0 bases, there was a span of 9 bases. The CDR3 has 15 amino acids. CDR3 protein: CASSLSGNSNQPQHF. The CDR3 DNA reads TGTGCCAGCAGCTTGTCAGGGAATAGCAATCAGCCCCAGCATTTT.